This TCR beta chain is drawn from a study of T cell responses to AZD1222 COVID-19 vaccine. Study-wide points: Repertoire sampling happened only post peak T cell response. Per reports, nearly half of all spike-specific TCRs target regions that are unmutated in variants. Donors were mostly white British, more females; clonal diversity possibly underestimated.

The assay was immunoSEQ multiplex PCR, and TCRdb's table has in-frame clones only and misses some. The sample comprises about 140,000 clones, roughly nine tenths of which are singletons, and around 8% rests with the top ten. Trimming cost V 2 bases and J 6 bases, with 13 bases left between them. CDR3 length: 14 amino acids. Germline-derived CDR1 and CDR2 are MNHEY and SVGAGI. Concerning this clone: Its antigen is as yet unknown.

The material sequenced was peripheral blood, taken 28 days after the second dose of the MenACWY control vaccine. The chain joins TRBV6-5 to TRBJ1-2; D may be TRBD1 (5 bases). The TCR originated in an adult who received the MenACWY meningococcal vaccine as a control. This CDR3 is CASSYRDGADGYTF. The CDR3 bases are TGTGCCAGCAGTTACCGGGACGGGGCGGATGGCTACACCTTC.